One and the same sample provided the 17 T cell receptor beta chains below, sequenced in a study of blood T cell repertoires in COVID-19. Sequencing was performed with immunoSEQ multiplex PCR; in TCRdb, only in-frame clones are kept and a portion is missing. The sample comprises more than 300,000 clones, approximately 91% of which are singletons, and around 0.94% rests with the top ten. The specimen sequenced was PBMCs or T cells enriched from blood (not recorded which). The receptors were sampled from a middle-aged woman who had been exposed to COVID-19.

J is TRBJ1-6 and V is TRBV30; TRBD1 might be the D (6 bases). The V end was cut by 2 bases, the J end by 7 bases, with 15 bases between. CDR1 GTSNPN and CDR2 SVGIG come from the germline V gene (reference sequence). This CDR3 is built from 15 residues. CDR3: CAWSSTGTVNSPLHF. CDR3 DNA: TGTGCCTGGAGTAGTACAGGGACGGTGAATTCACCCCTCCACTTT.

The chain joins TRBV7-2 to TRBJ1-5; a weak D match, TRBD1 (5 bases). Trimming took off 5 bases at V and 3 bases at J, with 11 bases between the two ends. The V gene's germline CDR1 is SGHTA and CDR2 FQGNSA. The CDR3 length is 14 residues. CDR3 residues: CASSLGGFNQPQHF. The CDR3 nucleotides read TGTGCCAGCAGCCTGGGGGGATTCAATCAGCCCCAGCATTTT.

In nucleotides, the CDR3 is TGTGCCTGGGGCCGACTCGGGAACACTGAAGCTTTCTTT. Amino acid sequence: CAWGRLGNTEAFF. The J gene is TRBJ1-1, the V gene TRBV30; D gene ambiguous. This CDR3 is 13 amino acids long. Germline lookup yields CDR1 GTSNPN and CDR2 SVGIG (reference sequence). V lost 5 bases to trimming and J lost 1 base, with 11 bases between them.

The V and J genes are TRBV24-1 and TRBJ2-5; TRBD2 might be the D (5 bases). Germline-derived CDR1 and CDR2 are KGHDR and SFDVKD. Trimming shortened V by 2 bases and J by 3 bases, and 18 bases separated the two germline ends. The CDR3 runs 17 residues. As DNA, the CDR3 is TGTGCCACCAGTGATTCCGGCGGATGGGTGAGGGAAGAGACCCAGTACTTC. Translated, it gives CATSDSGGWVREETQYF.

The rearrangement links TRBV18 to TRBJ1-2, with unresolved D. The V gene's germline CDR1 is KGHSH and CDR2 LQKENI. Deletions cut 2 bases from V and 4 bases from J, with 11 bases between. The CDR3 loop spans 14 amino acids. This chain's CDR3 is CASSPTDSGYGYTF. The CDR3 coding sequence is TGTGCCAGCTCACCAACGGATAGCGGCTATGGCTACACCTTC.

The V gene is TRBV7-8, the J gene TRBJ1-2; TRBD1 matches at 7 bases. CDR1 and CDR2 from the germline V gene are SGHVS and FQNEAQ. The CDR3 contains 15 residues. The V gene end was trimmed by 5 bases and the J gene end by 2 bases; junction bases not matched to a gene: 8. In nucleotides, the CDR3 is TGTGCCAGCAGCCGCACTACGGACAGGAACTATGGCTACACCTTC. It specifies CASSRTTDRNYGYTF.

V gene TRBV3-1 (or the pseudogene TRBV3-2) combines with J gene TRBJ1-1; 7 bases align to TRBD1. The V segment lost 2 bases and the J segment 1 base; nucleotides outside the gene matches: 4. Germline CDR1 and CDR2: LGHDT and YNNKEL (reference sequence). This CDR3 spans 15 amino acids. CDR3 residues: CASSQLQGPNTEAFF. CDR3 sequence (DNA): TGTGCCAGCAGCCAACTACAGGGGCCGAACACTGAAGCTTTCTTT.

The chain joins TRBV18 to TRBJ1-3, with 7 bases matching TRBD1. Trimming took 3 bases from V and 0 from J; bases not matched to a gene: 8. Germline CDR1 and CDR2: KGHSH and LQKENI. CDR3 length equals 17 residues. The CDR3 reads CASSPTPGTVSGNTIYF. The CDR3 coding sequence is TGTGCCAGCTCACCTACACCCGGGACAGTCTCTGGAAACACCATATATTTT.

This rearrangement joins TRBV7-8 to TRBJ1-6, with D hard to call. This CDR3 is 14 amino acids long. V dropped 4 bases and J dropped 8 bases, with 12 bases sitting between them. The V gene's germline CDR1 is SGHVS and CDR2 FQNEAQ. The CDR3: CASSSLRTDSPLHF. In DNA, the CDR3 is TGTGCCAGCAGCTCACTAAGGACTGATTCACCCCTCCACTTT.

The chain is built from TRBV6-5 and TRBJ1-2; D is undetermined. This CDR3 is built from 12 residues. Looked up from germline, CDR1 is MNHEY and CDR2 is SVGAGI. V lost 5 bases to trimming and J lost 7 bases, with 11 bases between them. The CDR3 sequence: CASSNSPLGYTF. In DNA form, the CDR3 reads TGTGCCAGCAGTAATTCCCCACTTGGCTACACCTTC.

This chain links TRBV2 with TRBJ1-5; 7 bases are shared with TRBD1. CDR1 SNHLY and CDR2 FYNNEI come from the germline V gene. The CDR3 contains 14 residues. The trim removed 3 bases at V and 7 bases at J, leaving 6 bases unmatched. The CDR3: CASSERQGGQPQHF. The CDR3, as DNA: TGTGCCAGCAGTGAGAGGCAGGGGGGACAGCCCCAGCATTTT.

The gene calls are TRBV5-1 and TRBJ2-5, with TRBD1 as a possible D gene (5 bases). This CDR3 has 14 amino acids. Trimming stripped 4 bases from V and 3 bases from J, with 13 bases between. CDR1 and CDR2 from the germline V gene are SGHRS and YFSETQ. CDR3 sequence reads: CASSPTTVKETQYF. CDR3 nucleotides: TGCGCCAGCAGCCCCACGACAGTCAAAGAGACCCAGTACTTC.

This chain links TRBV7-2 with TRBJ1-4; 7 bases align to TRBD1. Germline-derived CDR1 and CDR2 are SGHTA and FQGNSA. The trim removed 5 bases at V and 10 bases at J, leaving 4 bases unmatched. The CDR3 extends over 12 amino acids. This chain's CDR3 is CASSGTAGKLFF. The CDR3 nucleotides are TGTGCCAGCAGCGGGACAGCGGGAAAACTGTTTTTT. The complete variable domain, with remaining parts taken from reference TRBV7-2 and TRBJ1-4, reads GAGVSQSPSNKVTEKGKDVELRCDPISGHTALYWYRQSLGQGLEFLIYFQGNSAPDKSGLPSDRFSAERTGGSVSTLTIQRTQQEDSAVYLCASSGTAGKLFFGSGTQLSVL.

This clone was counted once. This rearrangement joins TRBV7-9 to TRBJ1-4; TRBD1 might be the D (5 bases). CDR1 and CDR2 from the germline V gene are SEHNR and FQNEAQ (reference sequence). Trimming pared 5 bases from V and 5 bases from J, leaving 15 bases between. The CDR3 length is 15 residues. The CDR3, as DNA: TGTGCCAGCAGCCGGAGTACAGGTTCAAATGAAAAACTGTTTTTT. It yields the protein CASSRSTGSNEKLFF.

The V gene is TRBV5-4, the J gene TRBJ2-1; 8 bases align to TRBD1. CDR1 SGHNT and CDR2 YYREEE come from the germline V gene (reference sequence). The CDR3 contains 16 residues. Trimming at V came to 0 bases and at J to 0 bases, leaving 2 bases not matched to a gene. CDR3 amino acids: CASSLATGGSYNEQFF. CDR3 in DNA: TGTGCCAGCAGCTTGGCTACAGGGGGCTCCTACAATGAGCAGTTCTTC.

The chain uses TRBV19 and TRBJ1-1; TRBD1 matches at 9 bases. Germline-derived CDR1 and CDR2 are LNHDA and SQIVND (reference sequence). J gave up 1 base and V 9 bases, and 12 bases lay outside the gene matches. The length of the CDR3 is 16 residues. CDR3 sequence reads: CASFPGDRAGNTEAFF. The CDR3 DNA reads as TGTGCCAGCTTCCCGGGGGACAGGGCGGGGAACACTGAAGCTTTCTTT.

This clone was picked up one time. V usage is TRBV29-1 and J usage is TRBJ1-4, with TRBD1 identical over 9 bases. The V segment lost 6 bases and the J segment 8 bases; nucleotides outside the gene matches: 7. Per germline, CDR1 SQVTM and CDR2 ANQGSEA. The CDR3 extends over 13 amino acids. CDR3 protein: CSVARQGGEKLFF. CDR3 nucleotide sequence: TGCAGCGTGGCCCGACAGGGGGGCGAAAAACTGTTTTTT.